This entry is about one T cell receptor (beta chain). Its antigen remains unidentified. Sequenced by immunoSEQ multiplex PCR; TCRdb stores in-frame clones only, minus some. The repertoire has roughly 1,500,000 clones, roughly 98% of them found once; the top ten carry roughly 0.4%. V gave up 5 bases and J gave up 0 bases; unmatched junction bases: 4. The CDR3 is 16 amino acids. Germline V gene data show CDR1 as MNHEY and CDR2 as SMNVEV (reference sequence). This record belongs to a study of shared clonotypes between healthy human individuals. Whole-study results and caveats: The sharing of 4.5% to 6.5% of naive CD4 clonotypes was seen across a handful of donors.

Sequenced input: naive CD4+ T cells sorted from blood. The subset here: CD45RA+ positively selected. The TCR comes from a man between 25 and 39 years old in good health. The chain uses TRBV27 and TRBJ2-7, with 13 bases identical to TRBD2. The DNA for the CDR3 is TGTGCCAGCAGTACGGGACTAGCGGGGAACTCCTACGAGCAGTACTTC. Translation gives CASSTGLAGNSYEQYF.